This is a list of T cell receptor beta chains from one sample in a study of OX40 agonist ivuxolimab in advanced cancers. Libraries were prepared by immunoSEQ multiplex PCR; TCRdb keeps only in-frame clonotypes and omits some of them. Of over 45,000 clones listed, 70% to 90% are singletons. The sequences come from CD4+ or CD8+ T cells sorted from blood, collected in a trial of the OX40 agonist ivuxolimab. All receptors derive from an adult with an advanced solid tumor such as melanoma, head and neck, liver or kidney cancer. The CDR3 runs from the conserved cysteine through the conserved F or W. D genes are given only for firm matches. Some rows have no size entry. The others give once, few or many, or a class for an expanded clone.

TRBV27	once	TRBJ1-4	.	TGTGCCAGCAGTTTCCAGCACACGCCAGAAAAACTGTTTTTT	CASSFQHTPEKLFF
TRBV19	.	TRBJ2-1	TRBD1	TGTGCCAGTAGTAACGACAGGGGGCCTCTTGAGCAGTTCTTC	CASSNDRGPLEQFF
TRBV9	.	TRBJ1-2	.	TGTGCCAGCAGCCCTCGGGGGGCTCCAAACTATGGCTACACCTTC	CASSPRGAPNYGYTF
TRBV2	.	TRBJ1-6	TRBD1	TGTGCCAGCAGCCTCAGGGGGTTCTCCTATAATTCACCCCTCCACTTT	CASSLRGFSYNSPLHF
TRBV5-1	few	TRBJ1-1	.	TGCGCCAGCAAGGAGCCCATGAACACTGAAGCTTTCTTT	CASKEPMNTEAFF
TRBV7-2	.	TRBJ1-6	.	TGTGCCAGCAGCTTAGGGGGGATCAGTTCACCCCTCCACTTT	CASSLGGISSPLHF
TRBV2	.	TRBJ1-5	.	TGTGCCAGCAACCTCGAGGGGGGAAGCAATCAGCCCCAGCATTTT	CASNLEGGSNQPQHF
TRBV4-1	.	TRBJ1-1	TRBD1	TGCGCCAGCAGCCAACCAGGGACAGGGGGCCGGAGCACTGAAGCTTTCTTT	CASSQPGTGGRSTEAFF
TRBV29-1	.	TRBJ2-5	.	TGCAGCGCCCCGGCAGCTCAAGAGACCCAGTACTTC	CSAPAAQETQYF
TRBV28	.	TRBJ2-1	.	TGTGCCAGCAGGTCCGGCGGGGCCGTCCTCAATGAGCAGTTCTTC	CASRSGGAVLNEQFF
TRBV18	once	TRBJ2-7	TRBD2	TGTGCCAGCTCGACCGGGACTAACTCCTACGAGCAGTACTTC	CASSTGTNSYEQYF
TRBV7-7	.	TRBJ2-3	.	TGTGCTAGCAGCCGACAGAGCACAGATACGCAGTATTTT	CASSRQSTDTQYF
TRBV27	.	TRBJ1-5	.	TGTGCCAGCAGTTCATACTTACAGAACAATCAGCCCCAGCATTTT	CASSSYLQNNQPQHF
TRBV18	.	TRBJ2-5	.	TGTGCCAGCTCACCGAGCGTCCAAGAGACCCAGTACTTC	CASSPSVQETQYF
TRBV7-2	.	TRBJ1-4	.	TGTGCCAGCAGCCCAAACAGGGCTGGAACTAATGAAAAACTGTTTTTT	CASSPNRAGTNEKLFF